A single sample is the source of the 27 T cell receptor beta chains below, sequenced in a study of regulatory T cells in long-lasting Graves disease. Arm-PCR of CDR3 regions and iRepertoire HTBI primers were used to build TCR beta libraries. One entry per CDR3 protein, called by TCRdb with MiXCR from the multiplex PCR reads. The sample records about 540,000 distinct CDR3 sequences, 13% being singletons. Described time point: newly diagnosed GD, antithyroid drugs for less than 3 months. The TCR library was made from RNA extracted from PBMCs. The same data also went into a second study, on T cells in Graves' hyperthyroidism and ophthalmopathy.

This specimen consisted of peripheral blood mononuclear cells (PBMCs), obtained at new diagnosis, from a patient treated with antithyroid drugs. The receptors stem from a man aged 25-40 years with Graves disease.

This clonotype occurred a few times. The chain is built from TRBV20-1 and TRBJ2-1; TRBD2 is a possible D gene (5 bases). The germline CDR1 and CDR2 sequences are DFQATT and SNEGSKA (reference sequence). The CDR3 is 14 residues long. V was shortened by 5 bases and J by 2 bases, with 13 bases between the two germline ends. CDR3 loop: CSARRGSAYNEQFF. CDR3 nucleotides: TGCAGTGCTCGGAGAGGGAGCGCCTACAATGAGCAGTTCTTC.

In its sample, this clonotype was seen many times. The rearrangement uses TRBV12-3 or TRBV12-4 and TRBJ2-3; D remains unclear. V gave up 1 base and J gave up 4 bases, with 9 bases separating them. This CDR3 comprises 14 residues. The CDR3 here is CASSLVGRADTQYF. CDR3 nucleotides: TGTGCCAGCAGTTTAGTTGGAAGGGCAGATACGCAGTATTTT.

This clonotype was counted at least ten times. The chain recombines TRBV10-3 with TRBJ1-1; a possible D gene is TRBD1 (5 bases). Looked up from germline, CDR1 is ENHRY and CDR2 is SYGVKD. The CDR3 is 14 amino acids. V was shortened by 6 bases and J by 7 bases, with 18 bases between the two germline ends. The CDR3 is CAIRRETDSHEAFF. CDR3 nucleotides: TGTGCCATCAGGCGCGAGACAGACTCACATGAAGCTTTCTTT.

This clonotype was seen many times. This chain joins TRBV27 and TRBJ1-2, with D possibly matching TRBD1 (5 bases). This CDR3 comprises 17 residues. CDR1 is MNHEY, CDR2 SMNVEV, per germline (reference sequence). V was trimmed by 2 bases and J by 0 bases, leaving 16 bases between them. In DNA form, the CDR3 reads TGTGCCAGCAGTTTAAGGGCGGGGGGTAATTCTAACTATGGCTACACCTTC. This translates into CASSLRAGGNSNYGYTF.

This clonotype was recorded a few times. This rearrangement joins TRBV19 to TRBJ2-1; D is possibly TRBD2 (5 bases). V was pared by 6 bases and J by 3 bases, with 12 bases between. The length of the CDR3 is 14 residues. The germline V gene encodes CDR1 LNHDA and CDR2 SQIVND (reference sequence). CDR3 sequence: CASSHTTSYNEQFF. DNA of the CDR3: TGTGCCAGTAGCCATACTACTAGCTACAATGAGCAGTTCTTC.

This clonotype was observed many times. The genes are TRBV7-9 and TRBJ1-4; D is undetermined. The CDR3 consists of 15 residues. Germline V gives CDR1 SEHNR, CDR2 FQNEAQ (reference sequence). The ends were cut back, 5 bases at V and 4 bases at J, with 14 bases in the middle. The DNA for the CDR3 is TGTGCCAGCAGCCCGATGTCGTCGGGTAATGAAAAACTGTTTTTT. Its protein product is CASSPMSSGNEKLFF. Drawing the rest from reference TRBV7-9 and TRBJ1-4, the complete variable domain is DTGVSQNPRHKITKRGQNVTFRCDPISEHNRLYWYRQTLGQGPEFLTYFQNEAQLEKSRLLSDRFSAERPKGSFSTLEIQRTEQGDSAMYLCASSPMSSGNEKLFFGSGTQLSVL.

The gene calls are TRBV20-1 and TRBJ2-3, with D perhaps given as TRBD1 or TRBD2 (6 bases each). This CDR3 region has 12 residues. Germline V gene sequence: CDR1 DFQATT, CDR2 SNEGSKA (reference sequence). Trimming cost V 5 bases and J 5 bases, with 11 bases left between them. CDR3 residues: CSAPEGGDTQYF. The DNA for the CDR3 is TGCAGTGCTCCAGAGGGGGGAGATACGCAGTATTTT.

The chain combines TRBV9 with TRBJ1-1; possible D gene TRBD1, 6 bases. The CDR3 is 16 residues long. Looked up from germline, CDR1 is SGDLS and CDR2 is YYNGEE. Trimming left V 4 bases short and J 5 bases short, with 21 bases between. The CDR3 bases are TGTGCCAGCAGCCCCACAGGGTCTCCGGGACGGACTGAAGCTTTCTTT. Its translation: CASSPTGSPGRTEAFF.

This clonotype has ten or more counts. The chain carries TRBV7-2 and TRBJ2-5; 8 nucleotides align to TRBD2. The junction had 10 bases not matched to a gene; V was cut back by 3 bases and J by 4 bases. The CDR3 consists of 16 residues. Germline V gives CDR1 SGHTA, CDR2 FQGNSA. The DNA of the CDR3 is TGTGCCAGCAGCTTCCTAAGCGGGAGTAGTAGAGAGACCCAGTACTTC. It specifies CASSFLSGSSRETQYF. The full variable domain, rest sourced from reference TRBV7-2 and TRBJ2-5, is GAGVSQSPSNKVTEKGKDVELRCDPISGHTALYWYRQSLGQGLEFLIYFQGNSAPDKSGLPSDRFSAERTGGSVSTLTIQRTQQEDSAVYLCASSFLSGSSRETQYFGPGTRLLVL.

This clonotype appeared many times. The chain employs TRBV6-1 and TRBJ2-7; 7 positions agree with TRBD1. J gave up 2 bases and V 6 bases, and 7 bases lay outside the gene matches. The CDR3 has 14 amino acids. The germline CDR1 and CDR2 sequences are MNHNS and SASEGT. Here the CDR3 reads CASSRTGLAYEQYF. Written as DNA, the CDR3 is TGTGCCAGCAGCCGGACAGGCCTCGCCTACGAGCAGTACTTC.

Ten or more counts support this clonotype. The chain has TRBV25-1 and TRBJ1-2; 10 bases fit TRBD1. The CDR3 sequence is 20 residues long. From germline, CDR1 is MGHDK and CDR2 SYGVNS. With V trimmed by 1 base and J by 4 bases, 18 bases remained unmatched. In nucleotides, the CDR3 is TGTGCCAGCAGTGAATCGACCCTAGGGACAGGGGATGGGTGGTCCTATGGCTACACCTTC. It specifies CASSESTLGTGDGWSYGYTF.

This clonotype was recorded at least ten times. The rearrangement uses TRBV5-1 and TRBJ2-5, with 7 nucleotides matching TRBD2. Germline V gene data show CDR1 as SGHRS and CDR2 as YFSETQ. This CDR3 comprises 16 residues. The V gene end was trimmed by 4 bases and the J gene end by 1 base; junction bases not matched to a gene: 10. This CDR3 reads CASSLEISSGQETQYF. Here the CDR3 DNA reads TGCGCCAGCAGCCTGGAGATCTCTAGCGGCCAAGAGACCCAGTACTTC.

V is TRBV19 and J is TRBJ1-3; D may be TRBD1 (6 bases). CDR1 is LNHDA, CDR2 SQIVND, per germline (reference sequence). V lost 7 bases and J 0 bases, leaving 13 bases between the germline ends. The length of the CDR3 is 15 residues. The CDR3 loop reads CASTSLDSSGNTIYF. Here the CDR3 DNA reads TGTGCCAGTACCTCCCTGGACAGCTCTGGAAACACCATATATTTT.

V is TRBV29-1 and J is TRBJ2-2, with D hard to call. The ends were cut back, 4 bases at V and 7 bases at J, with 13 bases in the middle. This CDR3 comprises 13 residues. CDR1 and CDR2 from the germline V gene are SQVTM and ANQGSEA. CDR3 DNA sequence: TGCAGCGTTGTATTTACGCAGAGCGGGGAGCTGTTTTTT. This encodes CSVVFTQSGELFF.

This clonotype occurred many times. The rearrangement uses TRBV29-1 and TRBJ2-3; D tentatively reads TRBD1 or TRBD2 (5 bases each). Germline CDR1 and CDR2: SQVTM and ANQGSEA. Trimming took 4 bases from V and 10 from J, leaving 12 bases between them. This CDR3 is built from 11 residues. The CDR3 DNA reads TGCAGCGTTGGACAGCCGGGATCGCAGTATTTT. Protein: CSVGQPGSQYF.

This clonotype was observed at least ten times. This chain joins TRBV27 and TRBJ2-2; TRBD2 might be the D (6 bases). The germline V gene has CDR1 MNHEY and CDR2 SMNVEV (reference sequence). This CDR3 is built from 14 residues. V lost 5 bases and J 5 bases, leaving 12 bases between the germline ends. CDR3 DNA sequence: TGTGCCAGCAGTCGGCCCCGGGAGACCGGGGAGCTGTTTTTT. It codes for CASSRPRETGELFF.

This clonotype was seen repeatedly, ten times or more. The rearrangement links TRBV29-1 to TRBJ2-7; 8 bases map to TRBD2. Losses at the gene ends were 5 bases for V and 0 bases for J; bases not matched to a gene: 3. Germline CDR1 and CDR2: SQVTM and ANQGSEA. The CDR3 contains 13 residues. The CDR3 DNA reads as TGCAGCGTTTCACTAGCGGACTCCTACGAGCAGTACTTC. Translating it yields CSVSLADSYEQYF.

This clonotype was counted at least ten times. The J gene is TRBJ2-1, the V gene TRBV11-3; D is unresolved. There are 15 residues in the CDR3. Germline lookup yields CDR1 SGHNT and CDR2 YENEEA. V lost 1 base and J 6 bases, leaving 13 bases between the germline ends. The CDR3 sequence: CASSLGSPNGNEQFF. The CDR3 DNA reads TGTGCCAGCAGCTTAGGTAGCCCTAATGGCAATGAGCAGTTCTTC.

V and J are TRBV9 and TRBJ1-6; the D gene is possibly TRBD1 (6 bases). V was trimmed by 3 bases and J by 6 bases, leaving 13 bases between them. Germline lookup yields CDR1 SGDLS and CDR2 YYNGEE. The length of the CDR3 is 15 residues. CDR3 DNA sequence: TGTGCCAGCAGCGCAGGGGTCGGTGGTAATTCACCCCTCCACTTT. The encoded protein is CASSAGVGGNSPLHF.

This clonotype was seen at least ten times. The gene calls are TRBV12-3 or TRBV12-4 and TRBJ1-5; D gene unclear. The V end was cut by 2 bases, the J end by 5 bases, with 16 bases between. The CDR3 is 16 residues long. The CDR3 sequence is CASSLKGGIVDQPQHF. The CDR3 DNA reads as TGTGCCAGCAGTTTAAAGGGAGGGATCGTAGATCAGCCCCAGCATTTT.

The J gene is TRBJ2-3, the V gene TRBV28, with 11 bases matching TRBD1. Matching the DNA end better, TRBJ2-5 makes the J call doubtful. CDR1 is MDHEN and CDR2 is SYDVKM in the germline V gene. The CDR3 covers 16 residues. This CDR3 is CASSLTGTGGGETQYF. In DNA form, the CDR3 reads TGTGCCAGCAGTTTAACCGGGACAGGGGGGGGAGAGACCCAGTACTTC.

Many counts were recorded for this clonotype. This chain uses TRBV27 with TRBJ2-7; TRBD2 matches 15 bases. This CDR3 contains 16 residues. Germline V CDR1 and CDR2: MNHEY, SMNVEV (reference sequence). The junction had 13 bases not matched to a gene; V was cut back by 9 bases and J by 7 bases. The CDR3 here is CARLHPGLAGGGEQYF. As DNA, the CDR3 is TGTGCCAGGCTCCATCCGGGACTAGCGGGAGGCGGGGAGCAGTACTTC.

This clonotype has a count of ten or more. V usage is TRBV12-3 or TRBV12-4 and J usage is TRBJ2-5; unclear D gene. Trimming took 7 bases from V and 5 from J, leaving 11 bases between them. The CDR3 is 12 residues long. In DNA form, the CDR3 reads TGTGCCAGCACTGGCCTCGGGGAGACCCAGTACTTC. Protein: CASTGLGETQYF.

This clonotype was counted at least ten times. The V call is TRBV7-2, the J call TRBJ1-6, with 7 bases identical to TRBD1. Trimming removed 4 bases from V and 9 bases from J; junction bases left unmatched: 9. This CDR3 is built from 15 residues. The germline gives CDR1 SGHTA, CDR2 FQGNSA. The CDR3 DNA reads TGTGCCAGCAGCTCAGATCAGGGGGGTATTTCACCCCTCCACTTT. Its protein is CASSSDQGGISPLHF.

This clonotype occurred many times. This chain joins TRBV27 and TRBJ2-5; D may be TRBD1 or TRBD2 (7 bases each). CDR1 and CDR2 (germline): MNHEY, SMNVEV (reference sequence). V shed 5 bases and J shed 4 bases, with 17 bases lying between them. The CDR3 loop spans 15 amino acids. The CDR3 DNA sequence: TGTGCCAGCAGTCCGACAGGGAGGGTGACAGAGACCCAGTACTTC. It encodes CASSPTGRVTETQYF.

The chain carries TRBV5-5 and TRBJ2-7, with TRBD2 identical over 7 bases. Germline V gives CDR1 SGHKS, CDR2 YYEKEE (reference sequence). V lost 0 bases to trimming and J lost 7 bases; unmatched junction nucleotides: 7. The CDR3 runs to 14 residues. CDR3 residues: CASSLGLASGEQYF. As DNA, the CDR3 is TGTGCCAGCAGCTTGGGACTAGCCTCGGGGGAGCAGTACTTC.

This clonotype turned up a few times. The CDR3 sequence: CASSGAGRDNEQFF. The CDR3 coding sequence is TGCGCCAGCAGCGGAGCGGGAAGGGACAATGAGCAGTTCTTC. The rearrangement joins TRBV5-1 to TRBJ2-1, with 7 bases aligning to TRBD2. The CDR3 length is 14 residues. In germline, CDR1 is SGHRS, CDR2 YFSETQ. V was pared by 4 bases and J by 5 bases, with 6 bases of the junction left unmatched.